Following are 14 T cell receptor beta chains from one sample sequenced in a study of blood T cell repertoires in COVID-19. The method was immunoSEQ multiplex PCR; TCRdb's version includes in-frame clones alone and lacks a portion of them. The sample records roughly 190,000 clones, approximately 80% being singletons. Sample: peripheral blood. These receptor sequences come from a human donor in a cohort sampled during active COVID-19.

Only a few counts were recorded for this clone. This chain joins TRBV6-5 and TRBJ1-2; D is uncertain. Germline loops: CDR1 MNHEY, CDR2 SVGAGI. This CDR3 spans 12 amino acids. Between the trimmed V and J ends, which lost 7 bases and 5 bases, there was a span of 11 bases. CDR3 nucleotide sequence: TGTGCCAGCACTCGGGGTTCTTATGGCTACACCTTC. Amino acids: CASTRGSYGYTF.

This chain joins TRBV7-8 and TRBJ1-4; D is ambiguous. Per the germline V gene, CDR1 is SGHVS and CDR2 is FQNEAQ. The CDR3 totals 13 residues. V was trimmed by 5 bases and J by 16 bases, leaving 20 bases between them. CDR3 DNA: TGTGCCAGCAGCCTCGGTGGTCCCGAGGAGGGGTTTTTT. Its protein product is CASSLGGPEEGFF.

The chain links TRBV7-2 to TRBJ2-7, with TRBD1 as a possible D gene (6 bases). The CDR3 is 14 residues long. The germline V gene encodes CDR1 SGHTA and CDR2 FQGNSA. The V end was cut by 7 bases, the J end by 4 bases, with 17 bases between. CDR3 protein: CASTTNYRAYEQYF. The CDR3 nucleotides read TGTGCCAGCACAACCAACTACAGGGCGTACGAGCAGTACTTC.

The rearrangement links TRBV2 to TRBJ2-1, with D unclear. CDR3 size: 12 residues. Trimming removed 4 bases from V and 7 bases from J, with 8 bases in between. Germline V gene sequence: CDR1 SNHLY, CDR2 FYNNEI. The CDR3 DNA is TGTGCCAGCAGTGGACTTGCTAATGAGCAGTTCTTC. This sequence encodes CASSGLANEQFF.

This rearrangement joins TRBV6-6 to TRBJ2-1, with 11 positions matching TRBD1. The CDR3 totals 14 residues. The V segment lost 6 bases and the J segment 6 bases; nucleotides outside the gene matches: 4. The germline gives CDR1 MNHNY, CDR2 SVGAGI (reference sequence). The CDR3 here is CASRTGTGGNEQFF. The CDR3 coding sequence is TGTGCCAGCAGGACCGGGACAGGGGGCAATGAGCAGTTCTTC.

The table lists this clone with a count of one. This chain links TRBV7-9 with TRBJ2-5; 7 positions agree with TRBD1. There are 15 residues in the CDR3. Unmatched junction bases numbered 3, after V lost 1 base and J lost 1 base. CDR1 SEHNR and CDR2 FQNEAQ come from the germline V gene (reference sequence). CDR3 residues: CASSLDRGIQETQYF. The CDR3 bases are TGTGCCAGCAGCTTAGACAGGGGTATCCAAGAGACCCAGTACTTC.

The chain has TRBV28 and TRBJ1-5; 8 positions match TRBD1. V gave up 5 bases and J gave up 1 base; unmatched junction bases: 13. The germline V gene has CDR1 MDHEN and CDR2 SYDVKM. The CDR3 has 18 residues. CDR3 amino acids: CASSPHDYRTGSNQPQHF. The CDR3 DNA follows: TGTGCCAGCAGTCCGCACGACTACAGGACAGGGAGCAATCAGCCCCAGCATTTT.

The genes are TRBV19 and TRBJ1-1; D unresolved. CDR3 length: 18 amino acids. Trimming shortened V by 3 bases and J by 0 bases, and 20 bases separated the two germline ends. Germline values: CDR1 LNHDA, CDR2 SQIVND (reference sequence). CDR3 protein: CASSIIWEGIGVNTEAFF. DNA for the CDR3: TGTGCCAGTAGTATTATTTGGGAGGGAATCGGGGTGAACACTGAAGCTTTCTTT.

J is TRBJ2-7 and V is TRBV5-5; TRBD1 matches 10 bases. In germline, CDR1 is SGHKS, CDR2 YYEKEE (reference sequence). The ends lost 3 bases at V and 4 bases at J; junction bases unmatched: 7. This CDR3 has 15 residues. CDR3 amino acids: CASSSGGQGIYEQYF. CDR3 nucleotide sequence: TGTGCCAGCAGCTCCGGGGGACAGGGGATATACGAGCAGTACTTC.

The chain carries TRBV5-6 and TRBJ1-6; 7 nucleotides align to TRBD1. The germline CDR1 and CDR2 sequences are SGHDT and YYEEEE. The CDR3 has 14 residues. V shed 3 bases, J shed 10 bases, and the junction held 7 bases outside the gene matches. CDR3 sequence reads: CASSSGQVSSPLHF. CDR3 bases: TGTGCCAGCAGCTCCGGACAGGTGTCATCACCCCTCCACTTT. Filled out from reference TRBV5-6 and TRBJ1-6, the complete variable domain reads DAGVTQSPTHLIKTRGQQVTLRCSPKSGHDTVSWYQQALGQGPQFIFQYYEEEERQRGNFPDRFSGHQFPNYSSELNVNALLLGDSALYLCASSSGQVSSPLHFGNGTRLTVT.

This clone appeared a single time. CDR3 sequence: CASSLVEGNTGELFF. Here the CDR3 DNA reads TGTGCCAGCAGCTTAGTAGAGGGTAACACCGGGGAGCTGTTTTTT. The chain uses TRBV7-9 and TRBJ2-2, with D tentatively TRBD2 (5 bases). CDR1 is SEHNR and CDR2 is FQNEAQ in the germline V gene (reference sequence). The CDR3 length is 15 residues. The V end lost 1 base, the J end lost 2 bases, and 8 bases lay between the germline ends.

This clone is labeled medium-sized. The V gene is TRBV30, the J gene TRBJ1-1; 7 nucleotides match TRBD1. There are 12 residues in the CDR3. V gave up 5 bases and J gave up 10 bases; unmatched junction bases: 10. The germline V gene has CDR1 GTSNPN and CDR2 SVGIG (reference sequence). This CDR3 reads CAWAYRQGIAFF. CDR3 nucleotides: TGTGCCTGGGCCTACCGACAGGGAATAGCTTTCTTT.

The gene calls are TRBV6-5 and TRBJ2-3; D is uncertain. The V gene lost 8 bases and the J gene lost 0 bases, with 15 bases spanning the gap. The CDR3 consists of 15 residues. Germline CDR1 MNHEY, CDR2 SVGAGI. The CDR3, as DNA: TGTGCCAGCCGAATAAAACCTACTAGCACAGATACGCAGTATTTT. Translated, it gives CASRIKPTSTDTQYF.

The CDR3 protein is CAILRTGDKSEQFF. CDR3 in DNA: TGTGCCATCTTAAGGACAGGGGATAAATCTGAGCAGTTCTTC. The chain employs TRBV10-3 and TRBJ2-1; 9 bases are a match to TRBD1. The CDR3 length is 14 residues. V lost 8 bases and J lost 9; bases outside the gene matches: 11. Per germline, CDR1 ENHRY and CDR2 SYGVKD.